What follows are 18 T cell receptor beta chains derived from one specimen sequenced in a study of CD8+ T cells in alopecia areata (dated 2018 in TCRdb). The receptor library was made with the immunoSEQ multiplex PCR assay. To provide template for TCR sequencing, every sample had RNA extracted and reverse transcribed into cDNA. TCRdb limited this immuneACCESS table to in-frame rearrangements with V and J called. A share of clones is missing; checked studies link under half to unresolved V genes, and the rest is unexplained. Recorded for this sample are hundreds of thousands of clones; approximately 70% of them occurred a single time. The ten largest make up over 1% of the sample. The treatment or condition label of this sample denotes: oral pan-JAK inhibitor, 5-10 mg twice daily. Source: CD4+ T cells sorted from blood, taken around week 42, from a patient treated with tofacitinib. The origin of the receptors is a human donor with alopecia areata.

This clone was recorded only once. V usage is TRBV29-1 and J usage is TRBJ2-5; D is unclear. V gave up 3 bases and J gave up 1 base, with 6 bases separating them. The CDR3 sequence is 12 residues long. Germline loops: CDR1 SQVTM, CDR2 ANQGSEA. CDR3 in DNA: TGCAGCGTTGAGCCCGGCCAAGAGACCCAGTACTTC. Translating it yields CSVEPGQETQYF.

The rearrangement joins TRBV14 to TRBJ2-7; D is unresolved. This CDR3 has 15 amino acids. V was pared by 4 bases and J by 2 bases, with 15 bases between. Germline V gives CDR1 SGHDN, CDR2 FVKESK. The CDR3 protein is CASSRGPVPTYEQYF. DNA for the CDR3: TGTGCCAGCAGCCGCGGACCGGTCCCCACCTACGAGCAGTACTTC.

The V and J genes are TRBV2 and TRBJ2-4; D tentatively reads TRBD1 or TRBD2 (5 bases each). The germline V gene encodes CDR1 SNHLY and CDR2 FYNNEI. This CDR3 has 17 amino acids. The V and J ends lost 4 bases and 5 bases respectively, with 21 bases between them. The CDR3 sequence: CASSGDRVNSRENIQYF. The CDR3 coding sequence is TGTGCCAGCAGTGGGGACCGGGTCAACAGCCGGGAAAACATTCAGTACTTC.

The DNA of the CDR3 is TGTGCCTGGAGTGCAGGACAGGTGCTTGGCTATGGCTACACCTTC. It is translated as CAWSAGQVLGYGYTF. The chain links TRBV30 to TRBJ1-2, with 7 bases aligning to TRBD1. The CDR3 consists of 15 residues. J was trimmed by 4 bases and V by 1 base; bases with no gene match: 9. Germline V gene lookup returns CDR1 GTSNPN and CDR2 SVGIG (reference sequence).

This clone appeared once. This sequence joins TRBV30 and TRBJ2-7; 7 bases match TRBD1. The CDR3 extends over 15 amino acids. With 4 bases clipped from V and 0 bases from J, the junction kept 9 bases outside the gene matches. From germline, CDR1 is GTSNPN and CDR2 SVGIG (reference sequence). CDR3: CAWTGGSLSSYEQYF. CDR3 DNA sequence: TGTGCCTGGACAGGGGGATCCCTTAGCTCCTACGAGCAGTACTTC. Drawing the rest from reference TRBV30 and TRBJ2-7, the complete variable domain is SQTIHQWPATLVQPVGSPLSLECTVEGTSNPNLYWYRQAAGRGLQLLFYSVGIGQISSEVPQNLSASRPQDRQFILSSKKLLLSDSGFYLCAWTGGSLSSYEQYFGPGTRLTVT.

The chain recombines TRBV15 with TRBJ2-7; 10 bases fit TRBD1. Germline CDR1 reads LNHNV; CDR2 reads YYDKDF (reference sequence). This CDR3 is 14 amino acids long. V was pared by 4 bases and J by 2 bases, with 2 bases of the junction left unmatched. The CDR3 loop reads CATSTDRGTYEQYF. CDR3 nucleotide sequence: TGTGCCACCAGCACGGACAGGGGGACCTACGAGCAGTACTTC. Variable domain in full (rest from reference TRBV15 and TRBJ2-7): DAMVIQNPRYQVTQFGKPVTLSCSQTLNHNVMYWYQQKSSQAPKLLFHYYDKDFNNEADTPDNFQSRRPNTSFCFLDIRSPGLGDTAMYLCATSTDRGTYEQYFGPGTRLTVT.

This sequence joins TRBV7-2 and TRBJ2-6; D is uncertain. Between the trimmed V and J ends, which lost 8 bases and 2 bases, there was a span of 16 bases. CDR3 length equals 16 residues. CDR1 and CDR2 (germline): SGHTA, FQGNSA. The CDR3 coding sequence is TGTGCCAGCCTCCGACGACAAGGCCCTGGGGCCAACGTCCTGACTTTC. Residues: CASLRRQGPGANVLTF.

The chain combines TRBV29-1 with TRBJ1-5; D not resolved. The germline CDR1 and CDR2 sequences are SQVTM and ANQGSEA. There are 9 residues in the CDR3. Trimming shortened V by 7 bases and J by 5 bases, and 3 bases separated the two germline ends. The CDR3 DNA reads as TGCAGCGCTTATCAGCCCCAGCATTTT. Its protein is CSAYQPQHF.

There are a few counts of this clone. This chain links TRBV29-1 with TRBJ2-5; TRBD2 is a possible D gene (7 bases). Germline CDR1 reads SQVTM; CDR2 reads ANQGSEA. This CDR3 has 16 amino acids. The V and J ends lost 4 bases and 3 bases respectively, with 21 bases between them. The CDR3 sequence is CSVALVRGRQKETQYF. The DNA of the CDR3 is TGCAGCGTTGCCCTTGTGCGGGGGCGGCAAAAAGAGACCCAGTACTTC.

This sequence joins TRBV19 and TRBJ1-5, with 8 positions matching TRBD1. Germline V gene data show CDR1 as LNHDA and CDR2 as SQIVND (reference sequence). Germline trimming cut 5 bases from V and 1 base from J; bases unmatched to any gene: 10. The CDR3 is 17 amino acids. The CDR3 reads CASSVMTGAGSNQPQHF. The CDR3 DNA sequence: TGTGCCAGTAGTGTAATGACAGGGGCCGGGAGCAATCAGCCCCAGCATTTT.

This chain joins TRBV29-1 and TRBJ2-6; D not certain. Germline V lookup: CDR1 SQVTM, CDR2 ANQGSEA. The CDR3 contains 14 residues. The V and J ends lost 4 bases and 4 bases respectively, with 11 bases between them. CDR3 bases: TGCAGCGTTGTCTCCGCTTCGGGGGCCAACGTCCTGACTTTC. Translated, it gives CSVVSASGANVLTF.

This sequence joins TRBV18 and TRBJ1-6; 7 bases are shared with TRBD1. Per germline, CDR1 KGHSH and CDR2 LQKENI. V gave up 5 bases and J gave up 4 bases; unmatched junction bases: 8. This CDR3 has 16 residues. CDR3 protein: CASSFRDSPYNSPLHF. The CDR3 bases are TGTGCCAGCTCATTCCGGGACAGCCCTTATAATTCACCCCTCCACTTT. The variable domain in full, completed from reference TRBV18 and TRBJ1-6, reads NAGVMQNPRHLVRRRGQEARLRCSPMKGHSHVYWYRQLPEEGLKFMVYLQKENIIDESGMPKERFSAEFPKEGPSILRIQQVVRGDSAAYFCASSFRDSPYNSPLHFGNGTRLTVT.

The chain uses TRBV29-1 and TRBJ2-3; 9 bases are shared with TRBD1. The CDR3 spans 15 residues. Germline V gene sequence: CDR1 SQVTM, CDR2 ANQGSEA. J was trimmed by 4 bases and V by 5 bases; bases with no gene match: 10. Here the CDR3 reads CSVQYRDRVADTQYF. The CDR3 region has the DNA TGCAGCGTTCAGTACCGGGACAGGGTAGCAGATACGCAGTATTTT.

V is TRBV6-1 and J is TRBJ2-7, with D possibly being TRBD1 (6 bases). The germline gives CDR1 MNHNS, CDR2 SASEGT. The V gene lost 7 bases and the J gene lost 2 bases, with 12 bases spanning the gap. This CDR3 is 13 amino acids long. In nucleotides, the CDR3 is TGTGCCAGCAAAAGGGGGTTTACCTACGAGCAGTACTTC. It encodes CASKRGFTYEQYF.

This clone appeared a few times. V usage is TRBV4-1 and J usage is TRBJ2-2; weak D call: TRBD1 (5 bases). Trimming stripped 1 base from V and 5 bases from J, with 17 bases between. Germline CDR1 MGHRA, CDR2 YSYEKL. The CDR3 covers 17 residues. The CDR3 sequence: CASSQVDMGLGTGELFF. CDR3 nucleotides: TGCGCCAGCAGCCAAGTGGACATGGGCTTGGGGACCGGGGAGCTGTTTTTT.

The V and J genes are TRBV19 and TRBJ2-6; a possible D gene is TRBD2 (6 bases). CDR3 size: 17 residues. The germline V and J ends were trimmed by 4 bases and 1 base, with 14 bases remaining between them. Per germline, CDR1 LNHDA and CDR2 SQIVND (reference sequence). CDR3 DNA: TGTGCCAGTAGTACCCCGGGACTGCAATCTGGGGCCAACGTCCTGACTTTC. Translated: CASSTPGLQSGANVLTF.

This clone was seen only once. The chain uses TRBV5-1 and TRBJ2-1; D not certain. CDR1 and CDR2 (germline): SGHRS, YFSETQ. The CDR3 is made up of 14 amino acids. Trimming shortened V by 0 bases and J by 5 bases, and 9 bases separated the two germline ends. The CDR3 DNA reads as TGCGCCAGCAGCTTGGGGACCGCCAACAATGAGCAGTTCTTC. Translated: CASSLGTANNEQFF.

This clone was counted ten times or more. The chain joins TRBV28 to TRBJ2-3; D might be TRBD2 (7 bases). This CDR3 has 15 residues. The V end was cut by 10 bases, the J end by 2 bases, with 19 bases between. Germline-derived CDR1 and CDR2 are MDHEN and SYDVKM. CDR3 region: CAITQGGANTDTQYF. The CDR3 nucleotides are TGTGCCATCACCCAAGGGGGGGCTAACACAGATACGCAGTATTTT.